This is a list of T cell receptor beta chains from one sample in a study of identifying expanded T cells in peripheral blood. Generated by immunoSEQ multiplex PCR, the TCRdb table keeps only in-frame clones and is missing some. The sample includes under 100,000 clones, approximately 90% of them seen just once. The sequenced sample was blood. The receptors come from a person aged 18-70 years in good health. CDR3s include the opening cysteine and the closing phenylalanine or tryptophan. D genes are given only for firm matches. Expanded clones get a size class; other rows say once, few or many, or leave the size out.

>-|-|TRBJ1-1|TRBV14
TGTGCCAGCAGCCGTCAGATCCTGAACACTGAAGCTTTCTTT
CASSRQILNTEAFF
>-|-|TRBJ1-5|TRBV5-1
TGCGCCTCAGCGGGTGGGATCGGTCAGCCCCAGCATTTT
CASAGGIGQPQHF
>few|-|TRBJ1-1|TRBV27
TGTGCCAGCAGTTTCAACCGGGACACTGAAGCTTTCTTT
CASSFNRDTEAFF
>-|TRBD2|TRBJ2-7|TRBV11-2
TGTGCCAGCAGCTCCCTAGCGGCCTACGAGCAGTACTTC
CASSSLAAYEQYF
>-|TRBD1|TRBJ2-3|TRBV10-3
TGTGCCATGAGGCAGGGGGGACAGGGGTCAGATACGCAGTATTTT
CAMRQGGQGSDTQYF
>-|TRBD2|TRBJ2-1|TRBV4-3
TGCGCCAGCAGCCAAAGTCTAGCGGGGTACAATGAGCAGTTCTTC
CASSQSLAGYNEQFF
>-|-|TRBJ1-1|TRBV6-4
TGTGCCAGCAGTGCCTCGTATGGGGGTGAAGCTTTCTTT
CASSASYGGEAFF
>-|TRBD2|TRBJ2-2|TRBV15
TGTGCCACCACCCCCGGGGGTAGCGGGAGTAGGACCGGGGAGCTGTTTTTT
CATTPGGSGSRTGELFF
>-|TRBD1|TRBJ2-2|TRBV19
TGTGCCAGTAATAGGAACTTCCCGGGACAGGGTTCCGGGGAGCTGTTTTTT
CASNRNFPGQGSGELFF
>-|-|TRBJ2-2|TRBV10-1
TGCGCCAGCAGGGGGATCAACACCGGGGAGCTGTTTTTT
CASRGINTGELFF
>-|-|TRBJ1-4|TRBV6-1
TGTGCCAGCACTGACCGAGGGGTTGGTGAAAAACTGTTTTTT
CASTDRGVGEKLFF
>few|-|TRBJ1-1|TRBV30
TGTGCCTGGAGTGTAAACGCGAACACTGAAGCTTTCTTT
CAWSVNANTEAFF
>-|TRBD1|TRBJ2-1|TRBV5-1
TGCGCCAGTATGACAGGGTACAATGAGCAGTTCTTC
CASMTGYNEQFF
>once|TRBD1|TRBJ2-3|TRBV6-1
TGTGCCAGCAGTCAACAGGGGGCAGATACGCAGTATTTT
CASSQQGADTQYF
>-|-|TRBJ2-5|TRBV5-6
TGTGCCAGCAGCACCCCTACAGGGCTCCAAGAGACCCAGTACTTC
CASSTPTGLQETQYF
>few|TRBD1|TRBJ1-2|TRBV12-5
TGTGCTAGTGGTTTGGTATTCCAGACAGGGGGCCGAGGCTATGGCTACACCTTC
CASGLVFQTGGRGYGYTF
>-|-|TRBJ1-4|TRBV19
TGTGCCAGTAGCCGAAACCCCGGGACGGGTAATGAAAAACTGTTTTTT
CASSRNPGTGNEKLFF
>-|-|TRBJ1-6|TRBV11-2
TGTGCCAGCAGCTTAGATCTGGGATCACCCCTCCACTTT
CASSLDLGSPLHF
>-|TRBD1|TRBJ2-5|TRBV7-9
TGTGCCAGCAGCAAGCTACCGGGACAGGGGATCGAGACCCAGTACTTC
CASSKLPGQGIETQYF
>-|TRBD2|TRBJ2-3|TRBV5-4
TGTGCCAGCAGCCCACAGCCGGGAGCGGGAGACGTAGATACGCAGTATTTT
CASSPQPGAGDVDTQYF
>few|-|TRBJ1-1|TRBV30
TGTGCCTGCTGGGGACCTGCGAACACTGAAGCTTTCTTT
CACWGPANTEAFF
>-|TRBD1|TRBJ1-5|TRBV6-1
TGTGCCAGCAGCGGGACAGGGCGAGATCAGCCCCAGCATTTT
CASSGTGRDQPQHF
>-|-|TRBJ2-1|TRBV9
TGTGCCAGCAGCGTAGACCTTCTGAGTGAGCAGTTCTTC
CASSVDLLSEQFF
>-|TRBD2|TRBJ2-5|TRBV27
TGTGCCAGCAGTTTACGGGGGGAAGGTACCCAGTACTTC
CASSLRGEGTQYF
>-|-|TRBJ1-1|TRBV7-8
TGTGCCAGCACCAGAACCCGGACAGCCCGGGGGACTGAAGCTTTCTTT
CASTRTRTARGTEAFF
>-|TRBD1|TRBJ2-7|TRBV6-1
TGTGCCAGCAGTCCGACAGGGTTCTACGAGCAGTACTTC
CASSPTGFYEQYF
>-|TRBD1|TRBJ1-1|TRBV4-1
TGCGCCAGCAGCCACGGACAGGGAGCTTCCACTGAAGCTTTCTTT
CASSHGQGASTEAFF
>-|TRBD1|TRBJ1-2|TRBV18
TGTGCCAGCTCACCCTCCCCTCCAGGGGGCAACGGTGGCTACACCTTC
CASSPSPPGGNGGYTF
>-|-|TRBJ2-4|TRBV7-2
TGTGCCAGCAGCCCCTCGTGGCCCAAAAACATTCAGTACTTC
CASSPSWPKNIQYF
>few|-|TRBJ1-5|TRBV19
TGTGCCAGTAGTATGGGGCCGAGCAATCAGCCCCAGCATTTT
CASSMGPSNQPQHF
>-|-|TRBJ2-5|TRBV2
TGTGCCAGCACCCCTGGCCAGGGTGGAAAAGAGACCCAGTACTTC
CASTPGQGGKETQYF
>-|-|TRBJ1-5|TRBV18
TGTGCCAGCTCATCTCGGAGTGATTATAGCAATCAGCCCCAGCATTTT
CASSSRSDYSNQPQHF
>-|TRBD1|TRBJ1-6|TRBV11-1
TGTGCCAGCAGCCGGGACAGGGATTCACCCCTCCACTTT
CASSRDRDSPLHF
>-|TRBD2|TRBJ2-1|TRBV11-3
TGTGCCAGCAGCCCTCGCGGGGGTGGCTCCTACAATGAGCAGTTCTTC
CASSPRGGGSYNEQFF
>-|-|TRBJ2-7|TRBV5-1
TGCGCCAGCAGCTCCCATGCGGGGTCCTCCTACGAGCAGTACTTC
CASSSHAGSSYEQYF
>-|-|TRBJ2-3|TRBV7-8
TGTGCCAGCTCTCGCAGGTGGAGCACAGATACGCAGTATTTT
CASSRRWSTDTQYF
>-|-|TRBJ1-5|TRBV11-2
TGTGCCAGCAGCTTAGCGTCACAGAATCAGCCCCAGCATTTT
CASSLASQNQPQHF
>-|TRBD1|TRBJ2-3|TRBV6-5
TGTGCCAGCAGTCACGGACAGGGAACGCAGTATTTT
CASSHGQGTQYF
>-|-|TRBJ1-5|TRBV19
TGTGCCAGTAGTATAGTGGGGGGCGACCAGCCCCAGCATTTT
CASSIVGGDQPQHF